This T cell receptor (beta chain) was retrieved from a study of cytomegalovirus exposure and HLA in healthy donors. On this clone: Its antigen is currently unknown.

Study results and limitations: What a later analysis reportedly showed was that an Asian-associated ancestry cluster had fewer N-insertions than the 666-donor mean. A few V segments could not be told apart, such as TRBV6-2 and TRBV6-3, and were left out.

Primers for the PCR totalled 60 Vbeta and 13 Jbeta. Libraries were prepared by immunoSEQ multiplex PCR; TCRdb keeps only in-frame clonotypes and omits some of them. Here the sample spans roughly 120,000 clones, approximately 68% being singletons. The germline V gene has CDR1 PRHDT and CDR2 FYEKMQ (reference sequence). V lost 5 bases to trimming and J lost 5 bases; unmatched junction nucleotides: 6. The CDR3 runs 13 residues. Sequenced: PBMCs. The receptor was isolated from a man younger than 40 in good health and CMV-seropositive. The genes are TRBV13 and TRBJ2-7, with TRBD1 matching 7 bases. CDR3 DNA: TGTGCCAGCAGCCCCAGGACAGGCCACGAGCAGTACTTC. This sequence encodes CASSPRTGHEQYF. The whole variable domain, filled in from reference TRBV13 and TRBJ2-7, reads AAGVIQSPRHLIKEKRETATLKCYPIPRHDTVYWYQQGPGQDPQFLISFYEKMQSDKGSIPDRFSAQQFSDYHSELNMSSLELGDSALYFCASSPRTGHEQYFGPGTRLTVT.